Listed below are T cell receptor beta chains from one sample, sequenced in a study of graft-versus-host responses after intestinal transplantation. Method: immunoSEQ multiplex PCR; TCRdb's copy keeps in-frame clones and lacks some. The sample consists of roughly 69,000 clones, roughly 89% of them appearing once. This sample comprised bone marrow, obtained roughly 110 weeks after intestinal transplantation. These receptors originate from a human patient who received an intestinal transplant, so some T cells may come from the graft donor. The CDR3 runs from the conserved cysteine through the conserved F or W. The D gene is left open where the match is weak. Some rows have no size entry. The others give once, few or many, or a class for an expanded clone.

CDR3aa,CDR3nt,j_gene,v_gene,len,abundance,d_gene
CASTFFGNQPQHF,TGTGCCAGCACCTTCTTTGGCAATCAGCCCCAGCATTTT,TRBJ1-5,TRBV6-6,13,NA,NA
CARGDGRGTEAFF,TGTGCCCGTGGCGACGGACGAGGGACTGAAGCTTTCTTT,TRBJ1-1,TRBV30,13,NA,NA
CASGLVISRDHYEQYF,TGTGCTAGTGGTTTGGTTATCTCACGAGACCACTACGAGCAGTACTTC,TRBJ2-7,TRBV12-5,16,once,NA
CASTTRLGNSPLHF,TGTGCCAGCACAACGAGGTTAGGGAATTCACCCCTCCACTTT,TRBJ1-6,TRBV7-2,14,NA,NA
CASSSMDEREQYF,TGTGCCAGCAGTTCGATGGACGAGAGGGAGCAGTACTTC,TRBJ2-7,TRBV6-6,13,NA,NA
CASSLGDGFPEAFF,TGTGCCAGCAGCTTAGGGGATGGGTTCCCTGAAGCTTTCTTT,TRBJ1-1,TRBV13,14,once,NA
CASSYSGEVNEKLFF,TGTGCCAGCAGTTACTCGGGCGAAGTAAATGAAAAACTGTTTTTT,TRBJ1-4,TRBV6-5,15,NA,NA
CASSLGFGLAGDETQYF,TGCGCCAGCAGCTTGGGATTTGGACTAGCGGGCGACGAGACCCAGTACTTC,TRBJ2-5,TRBV5-1,17,NA,TRBD2
CASIKTGNYEQYF,TGTGCCAGCATCAAGACGGGGAACTACGAGCAGTACTTC,TRBJ2-7,TRBV5-6,13,once,NA
CASSLEGLAPYEQYF,TGTGCCAGCAGCTTAGAGGGACTAGCCCCCTACGAGCAGTACTTC,TRBJ2-7,TRBV7-9,15,NA,TRBD2
CASRLTLAGVTDTQYF,TGTGCCAGCAGACTAACTCTAGCGGGGGTCACAGATACGCAGTATTTT,TRBJ2-3,TRBV7-9,16,NA,TRBD2
CASSLGLLTEAFF,TGTGCCAGCAGTTTGGGGTTGCTGACTGAAGCTTTCTTT,TRBJ1-1,TRBV6-1,13,NA,NA
CASSLGGRPDTQYF,TGTGCCAGCAGTTTGGGCGGGAGACCAGATACGCAGTATTTT,TRBJ2-3,TRBV28,14,once,TRBD2
CASSENGEQFF,TGTGCCAGCAGTGAAAACGGTGAGCAGTTCTTC,TRBJ2-1,TRBV2,11,NA,NA
CSVEGSVGELTDTQYF,TGCAGCGTTGAGGGGAGTGTTGGGGAGCTAACAGATACGCAGTATTTT,TRBJ2-3,TRBV29-1,16,NA,NA
CASSPTGEETQYF,TGTGCCAGCAGCCCTACAGGGGAAGAGACCCAGTACTTC,TRBJ2-5,TRBV9,13,NA,TRBD1
CASSFSGWANQPQHF,TGTGCCAGCAGCTTCAGTGGTTGGGCCAATCAGCCCCAGCATTTT,TRBJ1-5,TRBV5-5,15,NA,NA
CASSSEATAGAGYNEQFF,TGTGCCAGCAGCTCCGAGGCTACGGCGGGAGCAGGCTACAATGAGCAGTTCTTC,TRBJ2-1,TRBV11-3,18,NA,TRBD2
CASSLEQVPPYEQYF,TGTGCCAGCAGCTTGGAGCAGGTGCCCCCCTACGAGCAGTACTTC,TRBJ2-7,TRBV5-4,15,NA,NA
CASSTGGIGTGELFF,TGTGCCAGCAGCACAGGGGGCATCGGCACCGGGGAGCTGTTTTTT,TRBJ2-2,TRBV28,15,NA,TRBD1
CASSLATSGPYEQYF,TGCGCCAGCAGCTTGGCAACTAGCGGACCCTACGAGCAGTACTTC,TRBJ2-7,TRBV5-1,15,NA,TRBD2
CASSFGQGVREQYF,TGTGCCAGCAGCTTCGGACAGGGGGTGAGGGAGCAGTACTTC,TRBJ2-7,TRBV7-2,14,NA,TRBD1
CASSLGVLATEAFF,TGTGCCAGCAGTTTAGGGGTTCTGGCCACTGAAGCTTTCTTT,TRBJ1-1,TRBV27,14,NA,NA
CASSEAASLGGYTF,TGTGCCAGCAGTGAAGCCGCCAGCTTAGGGGGCTACACCTTC,TRBJ1-2,TRBV2,14,NA,NA
CASRREQSSYEQYF,TGCGCCAGCAGACGGGAACAGAGCTCCTACGAGCAGTACTTC,TRBJ2-7,TRBV5-1,14,NA,NA
CASSEVRNTEAFF,TGTGCCAGCAGTGAGGTGCGAAACACTGAAGCTTTCTTT,TRBJ1-1,TRBV2,13,NA,NA
CARESPYEQYF,TGTGCCAGGGAATCCCCCTACGAGCAGTACTTC,TRBJ2-7,TRBV6-1,11,NA,NA
CASGVGVGTDTQYF,TGTGCTAGTGGCGTCGGGGTGGGCACAGATACGCAGTATTTT,TRBJ2-3,TRBV12-5,14,NA,NA
CASSLMGSEGGYTF,TGTGCCAGCAGCTTAATGGGATCAGAGGGAGGCTACACCTTC,TRBJ1-2,TRBV13,14,NA,NA
CASSPPVSYEQYF,TGTGCCAGCTCACCCCCAGTCTCCTACGAGCAGTACTTC,TRBJ2-7,TRBV18,13,NA,NA
CASSLSPSSYEQYF,TGTGCCAGCAGTTTATCCCCGAGCTCCTACGAGCAGTACTTC,TRBJ2-7,TRBV27,14,NA,NA
CATSRVAGGDEQYF,TGTGCCACCAGCAGAGTAGCGGGAGGGGACGAGCAGTACTTC,TRBJ2-7,TRBV15,14,NA,TRBD2
CSVGSTYEQYF,TGCAGCGTTGGCTCCACGTACGAGCAGTACTTC,TRBJ2-7,TRBV29-1,11,NA,NA
CASSQEQGLSNSPLHF,TGTGCCAGCAGCCAAGAACAGGGGCTTAGTAATTCACCCCTCCACTTT,TRBJ1-6,TRBV4-2,16,NA,TRBD1
CASSSPGLAGGPYNEQFF,TGTGCCAGCAGCTCACCCGGACTAGCGGGAGGGCCCTACAATGAGCAGTTCTTC,TRBJ2-1,TRBV7-3,18,NA,TRBD2
CATSREGVGGTGNQPQHF,TGTGCCACCAGCAGAGAGGGTGTGGGGGGGACGGGCAATCAGCCCCAGCATTTT,TRBJ1-5,TRBV15,18,NA,NA
CASSWPTSGRAGEYNEQFF,TGCGCCAGCAGCTGGCCCACTAGCGGGAGGGCCGGGGAATACAATGAGCAGTTCTTC,TRBJ2-1,TRBV5-1,19,NA,TRBD2
CASSHPKGLAGGMNEQFF,TGCGCCAGCAGCCATCCTAAGGGACTAGCGGGAGGGATGAATGAGCAGTTCTTC,TRBJ2-1,TRBV4-1,18,NA,TRBD2
CASSIRDWAYSNQPQHF,TGTGCCAGTAGTATACGAGACTGGGCCTATAGCAATCAGCCCCAGCATTTT,TRBJ1-5,TRBV19,17,once,NA
CASSIGAEAFF,TGTGCCAGTAGTATAGGGGCCGAAGCTTTCTTT,TRBJ1-1,TRBV19,11,NA,NA
CASSPQRQETQYF,TGTGCCAGCTCACCACAGCGACAAGAGACCCAGTACTTC,TRBJ2-5,TRBV18,13,NA,NA
CASSLNSDRVAPLHF,TGTGCCAGCAGCCTAAACTCGGACAGGGTAGCGCCCCTCCACTTT,TRBJ1-6,TRBV14,15,NA,TRBD1
CASSAQGTDTQYF,TGTGCCAGCAGTGCGCAGGGGACAGATACGCAGTATTTT,TRBJ2-3,TRBV6-1,13,NA,NA
CASSYSFAANTEAFF,TGTGCCAGCAGTTACTCCTTTGCAGCGAACACTGAAGCTTTCTTT,TRBJ1-1,TRBV6-5,15,NA,NA
CASSLDLNTEAFF,TGTGCCAGCAGCTTGGACTTGAACACTGAAGCTTTCTTT,TRBJ1-1,TRBV5-6,13,NA,NA